These 9 T cell receptor beta chains were all obtained from the same sample, sequenced in a study of memory CD8 T cells in hepatitis C reinfection. Time point meaning: week 3 of acute primary HCV infection. Sorted cells were sequenced directly ex vivo without any in vitro expansion. This table comes from immunoSEQ multiplex PCR, and its TCRdb copy is limited to in-frame clones, with some not included. The sample's table shows over 65 clones. The sample was HCV tetramer-positive CD8+ T cells sorted from blood, taken during primary HCV infection. These receptors all come from a man aged 40-55 years with hepatitis C virus infection.

This clone was found a few times. The chain recombines TRBV4-1 with TRBJ2-1, with D possibly matching TRBD1 (6 bases). Germline V gene sequence: CDR1 MGHRA, CDR2 YSYEKL. This CDR3 contains 16 residues. V was pared by 0 bases and J by 6 bases, with 15 bases between. The CDR3 spells CASSQEVPGVANEQFF. The DNA for the CDR3 is TGCGCCAGCAGCCAAGAAGTCCCAGGGGTGGCCAATGAGCAGTTCTTC.

The V gene is TRBV5-6, the J gene TRBJ2-7; 9 bases fit TRBD1. There are 15 residues in the CDR3. Germline V gene lookup returns CDR1 SGHDT and CDR2 YYEEEE. After removal of 4 bases from V and 3 bases from J, the junction contained 8 bases not matched to a gene. CDR3 region: CASSPWTGVHYEQYF. CDR3 in DNA: TGTGCCAGCAGCCCGTGGACAGGGGTACACTACGAGCAGTACTTC.

The chain recombines TRBV6-1 with TRBJ2-3; 8 bases match TRBD2. Trimming took 1 base from V and 2 from J; bases not matched to a gene: 5. The CDR3 extends over 16 amino acids. Germline V gives CDR1 MNHNS, CDR2 SASEGT. The CDR3 coding sequence is TGTGCCAGCAGTGAAGGGACTAGCTCACTCACAGATACGCAGTATTTT. Protein product: CASSEGTSSLTDTQYF.

The chain carries TRBV29-1 and TRBJ1-1; 7 positions agree with TRBD1. Trimming took 6 bases from V and 3 from J; bases not matched to a gene: 4. Germline-derived CDR1 and CDR2 are SQVTM and ANQGSEA. The CDR3 length is 12 residues. The CDR3 DNA reads TGCAGCGTAGGGACAGCCTACACTGAAGCTTTCTTT. It translates to CSVGTAYTEAFF.

As concerns this clone: A far larger clone is a single base away, which makes a read error likely. The chain recombines TRBV27 with TRBJ2-2, with a tentative D call TRBD2 (6 bases). There are 16 residues in the CDR3. Germline V gene data show CDR1 as MNHEY and CDR2 as SMNVEV (reference sequence). The CDR3 region has the DNA TGTGCCAGCAGTCTTTACGGGGGATCAAACACCGGGGAGCCGTTTTTT. Its protein is CASSLYGGSNTGEPFF.

Comment on this clone: Compared with germline, one end of the junction differs, possibly owing to a read error. The gene calls are TRBV11-2 and TRBJ2-1; maybe TRBD2 (5 bases). This CDR3 has 17 amino acids. Germline V gene lookup returns CDR1 SGHAT and CDR2 FQNNGV. The DNA of the CDR3 is TGCGCCAGCAGCCGAGCGCGTGGGAGTACGGAAGTAAGGGAGCAGTTCTTC. It yields the protein CASSRARGSTEVREQFF. Variable domain in full (rest from reference TRBV11-2 and TRBJ2-1): EAGVAQSPRYKIIEKRQSVAFWCNPISGHATLYWYQQILGQGPKLLIQFQNNGVVDDSQLPKDRFSAERLKGVDSTLKIQPAKLEDSAVYLCASSRARGSTEVREQFFGPGTRLTVL.

J is TRBJ1-5 and V is TRBV2; no firm D call. From germline, CDR1 is SNHLY and CDR2 FYNNEI. Trimming left V 6 bases short and J 0 bases short, with 12 bases between. This CDR3 has 15 residues. The CDR3 region is CASSTGVTSNQPQHF. CDR3 sequence (DNA): TGTGCCAGCAGCACCGGGGTCACTAGCAATCAGCCCCAGCATTTT.

In this sample, this clone turned up a few times. The rearrangement links TRBV5-5 to TRBJ2-7; 11 bases fit TRBD2. V shed 0 bases, J shed 7 bases, and the junction held 15 bases outside the gene matches. Germline V gives CDR1 SGHKS, CDR2 YYEKEE (reference sequence). The CDR3 consists of 18 residues. This chain's CDR3 is CASSLDYVLAGGPGEQYF. CDR3 in DNA: TGTGCCAGCAGCTTGGATTACGTGTTAGCGGGAGGGCCGGGAGAGCAGTACTTC.

In this sample, this clone turned up a few times. The chain uses TRBV6-6 and TRBJ2-2, with no clear D. Germline CDR1 is MNHNY and CDR2 is SVGAGI (reference sequence). CDR3 size: 16 residues. Trimming took 2 bases from V and 4 from J, leaving 14 bases between them. The CDR3 protein is CASSYNTKLITGELFF. As DNA, the CDR3 is TGTGCCAGCAGTTACAATACTAAACTTATCACCGGGGAGCTGTTTTTT.